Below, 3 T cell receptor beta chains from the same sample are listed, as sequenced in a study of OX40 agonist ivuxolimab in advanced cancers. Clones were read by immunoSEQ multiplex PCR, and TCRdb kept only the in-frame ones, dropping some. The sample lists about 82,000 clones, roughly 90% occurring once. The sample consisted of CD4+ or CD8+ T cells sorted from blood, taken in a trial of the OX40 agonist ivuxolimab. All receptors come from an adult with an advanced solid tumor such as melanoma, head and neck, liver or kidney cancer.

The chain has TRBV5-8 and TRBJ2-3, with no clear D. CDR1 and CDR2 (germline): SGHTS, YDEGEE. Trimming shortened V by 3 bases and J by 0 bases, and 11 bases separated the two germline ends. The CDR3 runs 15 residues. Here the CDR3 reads CASSSSGYSTDTQYF. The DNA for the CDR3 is TGTGCCAGCAGCTCGAGTGGTTATAGCACAGATACGCAGTATTTT.

CDR3 protein: CASSWAGAYNEQFF. The CDR3 DNA reads as TGTGCCAGCAGCTGGGCGGGAGCCTACAATGAGCAGTTCTTC. V and J are TRBV9 and TRBJ2-1; 7 bases map to TRBD2. The junction had 3 bases not matched to a gene; V was cut back by 4 bases and J by 2 bases. Looked up from germline, CDR1 is SGDLS and CDR2 is YYNGEE. The CDR3 length is 14 residues.

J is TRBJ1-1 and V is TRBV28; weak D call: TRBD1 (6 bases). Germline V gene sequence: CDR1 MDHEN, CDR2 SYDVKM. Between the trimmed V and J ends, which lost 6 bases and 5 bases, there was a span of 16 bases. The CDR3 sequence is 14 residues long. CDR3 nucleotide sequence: TGTGCCAGCAGACCAAGGGGGGGTCGAACTGAAGCTTTCTTT. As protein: CASRPRGGRTEAFF.